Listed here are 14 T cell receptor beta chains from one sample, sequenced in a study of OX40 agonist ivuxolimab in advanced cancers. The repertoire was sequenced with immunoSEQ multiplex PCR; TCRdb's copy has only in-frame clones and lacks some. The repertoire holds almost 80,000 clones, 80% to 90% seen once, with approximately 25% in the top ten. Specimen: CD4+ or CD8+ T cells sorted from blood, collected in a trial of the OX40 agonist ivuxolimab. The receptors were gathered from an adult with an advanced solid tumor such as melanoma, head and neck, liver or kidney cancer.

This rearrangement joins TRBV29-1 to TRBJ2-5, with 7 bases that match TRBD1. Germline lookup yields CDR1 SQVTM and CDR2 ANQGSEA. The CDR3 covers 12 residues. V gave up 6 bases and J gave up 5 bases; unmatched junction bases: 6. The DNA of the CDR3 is TGCAGCGTCCCCCTGGACAGGGAGACCCAGTACTTC. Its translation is CSVPLDRETQYF.

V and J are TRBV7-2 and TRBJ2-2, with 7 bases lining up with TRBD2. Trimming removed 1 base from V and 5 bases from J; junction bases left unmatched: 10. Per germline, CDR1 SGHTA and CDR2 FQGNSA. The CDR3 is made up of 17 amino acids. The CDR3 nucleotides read TGTGCCAGCAGCTTAGACTTAGCGGGCTATAGAACCGGGGAGCTGTTTTTT. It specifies CASSLDLAGYRTGELFF.

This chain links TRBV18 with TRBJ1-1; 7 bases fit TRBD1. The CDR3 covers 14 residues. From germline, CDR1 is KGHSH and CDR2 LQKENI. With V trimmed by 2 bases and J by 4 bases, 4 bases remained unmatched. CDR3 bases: TGTGCCAGCTCACCAGTCAGGGGGGGCACTGAAGCTTTCTTT. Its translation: CASSPVRGGTEAFF. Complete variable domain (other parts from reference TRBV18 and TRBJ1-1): NAGVMQNPRHLVRRRGQEARLRCSPMKGHSHVYWYRQLPEEGLKFMVYLQKENIIDESGMPKERFSAEFPKEGPSILRIQQVVRGDSAAYFCASSPVRGGTEAFFGQGTRLTVV.

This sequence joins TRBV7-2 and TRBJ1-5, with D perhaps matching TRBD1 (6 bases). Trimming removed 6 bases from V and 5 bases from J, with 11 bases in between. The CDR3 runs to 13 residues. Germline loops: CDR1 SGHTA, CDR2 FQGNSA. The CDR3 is CASSQQGDQPQHF. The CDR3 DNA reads TGTGCCAGCAGTCAACAGGGAGATCAGCCCCAGCATTTT.

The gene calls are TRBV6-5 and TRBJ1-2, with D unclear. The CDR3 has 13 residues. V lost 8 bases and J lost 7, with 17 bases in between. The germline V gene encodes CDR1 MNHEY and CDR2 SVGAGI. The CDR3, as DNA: TGTGCCAGCCATTCTGGCGAGGGCGGTGGCTACACCTTC. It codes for CASHSGEGGGYTF.

For the CDR3, the DNA is TGTGCCAGCAGCCAAAGGGTAGATGGGGAGCAGTTCTTC. Its translation: CASSQRVDGEQFF. This chain links TRBV11-2 with TRBJ2-1, with no clear D. Trimming removed 5 bases from V and 10 bases from J, with 15 bases in between. CDR1 is SGHAT, CDR2 FQNNGV, per germline. The CDR3 is 13 residues long.

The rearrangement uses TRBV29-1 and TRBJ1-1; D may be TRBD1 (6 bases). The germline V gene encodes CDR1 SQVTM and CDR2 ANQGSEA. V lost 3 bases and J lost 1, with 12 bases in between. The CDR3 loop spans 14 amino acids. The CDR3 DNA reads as TGCAGCGTTGAGGGGAGAGGGGGGAACACTGAAGCTTTCTTT. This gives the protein CSVEGRGGNTEAFF.

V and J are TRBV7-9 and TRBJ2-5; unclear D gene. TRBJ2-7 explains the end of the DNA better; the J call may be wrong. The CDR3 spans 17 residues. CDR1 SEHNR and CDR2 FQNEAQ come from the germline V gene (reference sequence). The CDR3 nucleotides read TGTGCCAGCAGCTCTCAGCAAAGCGAAATGGTCTCCTACGAGCAGTACTTC. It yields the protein CASSSQQSEMVSYEQYF.

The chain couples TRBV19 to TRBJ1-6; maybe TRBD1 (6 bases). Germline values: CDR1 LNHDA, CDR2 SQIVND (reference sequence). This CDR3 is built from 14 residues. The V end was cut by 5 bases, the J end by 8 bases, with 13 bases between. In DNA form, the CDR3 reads TGTGCCAGTAGTGAGGGGGAGGTTTATTCACCCCTCCACTTT. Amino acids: CASSEGEVYSPLHF. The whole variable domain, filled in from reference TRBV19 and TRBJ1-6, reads DGGITQSPKYLFRKEGQNVTLSCEQNLNHDAMYWYRQDPGQGLRLIYYSQIVNDFQKGDIAEGYSVSREKKESFPLTVTSAQKNPTAFYLCASSEGEVYSPLHFGNGTRLTVT.

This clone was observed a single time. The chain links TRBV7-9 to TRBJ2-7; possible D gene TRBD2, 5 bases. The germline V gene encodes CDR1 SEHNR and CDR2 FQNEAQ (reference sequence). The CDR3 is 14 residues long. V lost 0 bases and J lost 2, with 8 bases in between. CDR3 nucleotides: TGTGCCAGCAGCTTAGCTGGGAGTGCCTACGAGCAGTACTTC. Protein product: CASSLAGSAYEQYF.

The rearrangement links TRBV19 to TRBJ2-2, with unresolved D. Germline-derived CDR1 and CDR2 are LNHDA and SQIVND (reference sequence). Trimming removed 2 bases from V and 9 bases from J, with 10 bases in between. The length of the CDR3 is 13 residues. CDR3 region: CASSITGARELFF. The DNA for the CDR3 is TGTGCCAGTAGTATAACGGGTGCCAGGGAGCTGTTTTTT. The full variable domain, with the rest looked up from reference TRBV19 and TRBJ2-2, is DGGITQSPKYLFRKEGQNVTLSCEQNLNHDAMYWYRQDPGQGLRLIYYSQIVNDFQKGDIAEGYSVSREKKESFPLTVTSAQKNPTAFYLCASSITGARELFFGEGSRLTVL.

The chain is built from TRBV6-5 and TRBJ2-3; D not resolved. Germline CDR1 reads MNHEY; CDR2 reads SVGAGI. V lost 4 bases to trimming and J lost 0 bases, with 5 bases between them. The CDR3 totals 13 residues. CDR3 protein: CASSSGSTDTQYF. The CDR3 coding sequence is TGTGCCAGCAGTTCCGGTAGCACAGATACGCAGTATTTT.

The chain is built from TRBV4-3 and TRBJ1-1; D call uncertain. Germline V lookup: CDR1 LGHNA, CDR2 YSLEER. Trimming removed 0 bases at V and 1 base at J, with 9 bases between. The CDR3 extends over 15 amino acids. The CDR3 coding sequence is TGCGCCAGCAGCCAAGACGTACACGGGAACACTGAAGCTTTCTTT. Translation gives CASSQDVHGNTEAFF.

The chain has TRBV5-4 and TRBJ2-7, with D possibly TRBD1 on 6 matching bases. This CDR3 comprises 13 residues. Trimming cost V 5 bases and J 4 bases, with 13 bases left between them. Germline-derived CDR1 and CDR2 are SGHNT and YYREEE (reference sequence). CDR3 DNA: TGTGCCAGCAGTTCGGGACACCAATACGAGCAGTACTTC. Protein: CASSSGHQYEQYF. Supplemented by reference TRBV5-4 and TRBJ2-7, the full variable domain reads ETGVTQSPTHLIKTRGQQVTLRCSSQSGHNTVSWYQQALGQGPQFIFQYYREEENGRGNFPPRFSGLQFPNYSSELNVNALELDDSALYLCASSSGHQYEQYFGPGTRLTVT.